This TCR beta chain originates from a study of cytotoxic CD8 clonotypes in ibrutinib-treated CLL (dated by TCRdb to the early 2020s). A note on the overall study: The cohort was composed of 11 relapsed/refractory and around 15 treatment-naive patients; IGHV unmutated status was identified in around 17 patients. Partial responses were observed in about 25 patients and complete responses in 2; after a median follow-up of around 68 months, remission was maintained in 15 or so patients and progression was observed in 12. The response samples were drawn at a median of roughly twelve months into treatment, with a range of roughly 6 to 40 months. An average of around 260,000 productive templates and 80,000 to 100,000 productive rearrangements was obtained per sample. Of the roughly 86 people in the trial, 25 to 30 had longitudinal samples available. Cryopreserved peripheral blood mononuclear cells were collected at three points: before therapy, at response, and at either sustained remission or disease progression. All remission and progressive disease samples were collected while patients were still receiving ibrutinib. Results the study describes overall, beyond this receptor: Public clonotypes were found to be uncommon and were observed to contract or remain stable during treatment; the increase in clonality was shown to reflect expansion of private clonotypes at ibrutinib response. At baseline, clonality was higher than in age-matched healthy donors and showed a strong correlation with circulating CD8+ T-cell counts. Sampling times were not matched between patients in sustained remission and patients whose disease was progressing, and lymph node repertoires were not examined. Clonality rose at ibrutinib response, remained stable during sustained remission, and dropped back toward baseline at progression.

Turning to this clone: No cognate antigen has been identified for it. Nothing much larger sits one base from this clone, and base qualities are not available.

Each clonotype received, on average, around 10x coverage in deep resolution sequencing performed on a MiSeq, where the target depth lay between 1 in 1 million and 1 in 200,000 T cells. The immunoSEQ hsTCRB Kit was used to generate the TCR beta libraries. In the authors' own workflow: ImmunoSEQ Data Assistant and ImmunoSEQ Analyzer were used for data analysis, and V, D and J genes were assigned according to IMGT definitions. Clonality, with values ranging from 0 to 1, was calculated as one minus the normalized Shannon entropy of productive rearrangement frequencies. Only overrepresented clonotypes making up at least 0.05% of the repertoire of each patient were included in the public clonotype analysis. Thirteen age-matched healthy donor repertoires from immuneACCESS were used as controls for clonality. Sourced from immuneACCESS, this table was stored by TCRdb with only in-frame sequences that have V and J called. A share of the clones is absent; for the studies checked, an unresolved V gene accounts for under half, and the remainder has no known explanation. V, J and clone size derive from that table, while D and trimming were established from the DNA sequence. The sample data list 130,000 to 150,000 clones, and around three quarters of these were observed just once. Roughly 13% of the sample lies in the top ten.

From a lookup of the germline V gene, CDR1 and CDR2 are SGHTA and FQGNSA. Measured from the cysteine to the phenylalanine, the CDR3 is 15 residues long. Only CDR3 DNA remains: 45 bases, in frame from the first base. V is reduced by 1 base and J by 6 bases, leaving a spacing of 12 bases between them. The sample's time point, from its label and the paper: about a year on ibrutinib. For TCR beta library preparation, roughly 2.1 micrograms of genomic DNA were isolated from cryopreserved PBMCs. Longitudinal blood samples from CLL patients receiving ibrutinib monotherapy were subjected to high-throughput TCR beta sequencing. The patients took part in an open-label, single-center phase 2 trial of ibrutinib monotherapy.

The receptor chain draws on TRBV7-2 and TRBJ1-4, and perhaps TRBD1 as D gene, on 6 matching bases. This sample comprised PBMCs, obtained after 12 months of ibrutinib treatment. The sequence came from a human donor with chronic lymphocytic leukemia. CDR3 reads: CASSLVTGQDEKLFF. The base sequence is TGTGCCAGCAGCTTAGTGACAGGTCAGGATGAAAAACTGTTTTTT.